This T cell receptor (beta chain) was recorded in a study of blood T cell repertoires in COVID-19 (TCRdb year 2020). In terms of the full investigation: Collaborator samples came from the United States, Italy and Spain and covered acute and convalescent phases of COVID-19. The material from the prospective study consisted of cDNA or gDNA derived from T cells, B-cell-depleted T cells, or PBMCs. Subjects who had been exposed to COVID-19, were actively infected with it, or had recovered from it provided the deeply sampled blood TCRbeta repertoires that made up the dataset. The repertoires were made available in a free public database intended to serve as a resource for research on the immune response to SARS-CoV-2. The samples were drawn from the first 160 participants of the ongoing ImmuneRACE study and from 1,254 subjects provided by 6 global collaborators. The sample metadata nearly always contained a de-identified subject ID, COVID-19 status, age in years and sex. Where HLA class I and class II types were available, the types were taken from metadata supplied by the sample provider, not from assay-based typing. Results and caveats for the whole study, not just this receptor: How much clinical and demographic metadata was included differed by source and by participant, and the metadata was provided uncurated.

The immunoSEQ Assay, a bias-controlled multiplex PCR, was used to amplify TCRbeta CDR3 regions from genomic DNA. The study's own analysis went as follows. Within the assay, amplification of reference gene primers was used to estimate how many nucleated cells each sample contained. To quantify the absolute abundance of each unique TCRbeta CDR3 rearrangement, sequence reads were collapsed and filtered. Productive Simpson clonality was computed per sample as the square root of Simpson's diversity index over productive rearrangements. Drawn from immuneACCESS, this table holds only the in-frame rearrangements with V and J called that TCRdb kept. Clones are partly lost; checked studies trace under half to an unresolved V gene and leave the rest unexplained. V, J and clone size are those of that table, while D and trimming were read from the DNA. The sample profile shows roughly 200,000 clones; 75% to 85% of them were found once. The ten top clones hold over 7% of the sample.

One collaborating source in Seattle enrolled patients during active infection and followed them longitudinally through the course of disease. Whole blood was collected in K2EDTA tubes by collaborating institutions according to the institutions' own protocols. Collaborator samples were shipped for TCRbeta analysis as frozen whole blood, isolated PBMCs, or DNA extracted from either sample type. Regarding this clone: Its antigen has not been determined. Base qualities are not at hand, and no much larger clone is one base apart.

V drops 3 bases and J drops 5 bases, leaving 16 bases in between. Per the germline V gene, MDHEN is the CDR1 and SYDVKM is the CDR2. The CDR3 numbers 15 residues from cysteine through phenylalanine. Only CDR3 DNA is held: 45 bases, read in frame from base 1. The chain links TRBV28 with TRBJ1-1; matching of 6 bases hints at TRBD1 as the D gene. This TCR was sampled from a woman older than 75 with COVID-19, enrolled during active disease. The sample was peripheral blood. The CDR3 reads CASSFVGAPGTEAFF. The nucleotide sequence reads as follows: TGTGCCAGCAGTTTTGTGGGGGCTCCGGGAACTGAAGCTTTCTTT.